These 20 T cell receptor beta chains were all obtained from the same sample, sequenced in a study of T cell changes during pregnancy in multiple sclerosis. TCRdb keeps only in-frame clones here, not all; method: immunoSEQ multiplex PCR. The sample holds 30,000 to 35,000 clones, approximately 91% seen once. The sample here was CD8+ T cells from peripheral blood mononuclear cells, taken before pregnancy. These receptors came from a female donor with multiple sclerosis, enrolled in a pregnancy study.

Worth noting for this clone: Given the absence of the conserved phenylalanine or tryptophan at the CDR3 end, a read error is likely. The chain recombines TRBV13 with TRBJ1-5; D uncertain. This CDR3 region has 14 residues. Germline V gene data show CDR1 as PRHDT and CDR2 as FYEKMQ (reference sequence). V was trimmed by 4 bases and J by 7 bases, leaving 14 bases between them. The DNA for the CDR3 is TGTGCCAGCAGCTCCCCAGGTGAGCGGCAGCCCCAGCATGTT. Translated: CASSSPGERQPQHV.

The CDR3 nucleotides are TGCGCCAGCAGCCCCGGGAGGGGCAGAGATACGCAGTATTTT. Protein sequence: CASSPGRGRDTQYF. The gene calls are TRBV5-1 and TRBJ2-3; 8 nucleotides match TRBD2. The length of the CDR3 is 14 residues. The V gene's germline CDR1 is SGHRS and CDR2 YFSETQ. With V trimmed by 4 bases and J by 5 bases, 6 bases remained unmatched.

This chain's CDR3 is CAWSVGVNTEAFF. CDR3 DNA: TGTGCCTGGAGTGTAGGGGTGAACACTGAAGCTTTCTTT. The chain uses TRBV30 and TRBJ1-1; perhaps TRBD1 as D (5 bases). The CDR3 is 13 residues long. Germline CDR1 GTSNPN, CDR2 SVGIG (reference sequence). The V end was cut by 0 bases, the J end by 0 bases, with 5 bases between.

The chain combines TRBV7-2 with TRBJ2-7; possibly TRBD2 for D (7 bases). The germline V gene has CDR1 SGHTA and CDR2 FQGNSA. V was cut by 4 bases and J by 0 bases, with 13 bases left in between. The CDR3 extends over 15 amino acids. The CDR3 spells CASSWGGASSYEQYF. CDR3 coding DNA: TGTGCCAGCAGCTGGGGGGGGGCGAGCTCCTACGAGCAGTACTTC.

This clone was counted a few times. The chain recombines TRBV7-6 with TRBJ1-2; 7 nucleotides agree with TRBD1. V trimming: 0 bases; J trimming: 4 bases; junction bases outside the gene matches: 8. The CDR3 sequence is 16 residues long. CDR1 is SGHVS, CDR2 FNYEAQ, per germline. CDR3 loop: CASSLAPGGTTYGYTF. Here the CDR3 DNA reads TGTGCCAGCAGCTTAGCGCCAGGGGGGACAACCTATGGCTACACCTTC.

The chain combines TRBV6-1 with TRBJ2-7, with 9 bases that match TRBD1. The J segment lost 1 base and the V segment lost 2 bases, leaving 3 bases of the junction unmatched. This CDR3 comprises 15 residues. Germline V CDR1 and CDR2: MNHNS, SASEGT. CDR3 DNA sequence: TGTGCCAGCAGTGAACGTGGGACAGGGTCCTACGAGCAGTACTTC. Its protein is CASSERGTGSYEQYF.

V is TRBV27 and J is TRBJ2-7; TRBD2 might be the D (6 bases). The CDR3 consists of 14 residues. V gave up 0 bases and J gave up 4 bases, with 10 bases separating them. The germline gives CDR1 MNHEY, CDR2 SMNVEV (reference sequence). CDR3 residues: CASSLSGAGYEQYF. In nucleotides, the CDR3 is TGTGCCAGCAGTTTATCAGGGGCGGGATACGAGCAGTACTTC.

The V call is TRBV2, the J call TRBJ2-5; possibly TRBD2 for D (7 bases). CDR1 and CDR2 (germline): SNHLY, FYNNEI. V lost 5 bases to trimming and J lost 4 bases, with 20 bases between them. CDR3 length: 16 residues. CDR3 residues: CASSPGRGGLGETQYF. The CDR3 DNA reads as TGTGCCAGCAGTCCGGGGAGGGGGGGCCTTGGAGAGACCCAGTACTTC.

The CDR3 loop reads CASRSGGAGYGYTF. As DNA, the CDR3 is TGTGCCAGCAGGTCGGGAGGGGCCGGATATGGCTACACCTTC. The chain recombines TRBV27 with TRBJ1-2; a weak D match, TRBD1 (5 bases). Between the trimmed V and J ends, which lost 6 bases and 5 bases, there was a span of 16 bases. CDR3 length equals 14 residues. Germline-derived CDR1 and CDR2 are MNHEY and SMNVEV (reference sequence).

The chain couples TRBV9 to TRBJ1-3, with TRBD1 identical over 7 bases. V lost 0 bases to trimming and J lost 0 bases; unmatched junction nucleotides: 9. Germline assignment: CDR1 SGDLS and CDR2 YYNGEE. The CDR3 spans 18 residues. CDR3 in DNA: TGTGCCAGCAGCGTAGGTGTAGGGGGCAGCCCCTCTGGAAACACCATATATTTT. Amino acids: CASSVGVGGSPSGNTIYF. Variable domain in full (rest from reference TRBV9 and TRBJ1-3): DSGVTQTPKHLITATGQRVTLRCSPRSGDLSVYWYQQSLDQGLQFLIQYYNGEERAKGNILERFSAQQFPDLHSELNLSSLELGDSALYFCASSVGVGGSPSGNTIYFGEGSWLTVV.

The J gene is TRBJ2-7, the V gene TRBV28; D is possibly TRBD1 (6 bases). Trimming removed 3 bases from V and 0 bases from J, with 9 bases in between. This CDR3 is 14 amino acids long. Germline assignment: CDR1 MDHEN and CDR2 SYDVKM. The CDR3 loop is CASSFQGYSYEQYF. DNA for the CDR3: TGTGCCAGCAGTTTTCAGGGGTACTCCTACGAGCAGTACTTC.

This clone occurred a few times. The CDR3 loop is CATHFAGISYEQYF. The CDR3 DNA reads as TGTGCCACCCATTTTGCAGGGATCTCCTACGAGCAGTACTTC. The chain recombines TRBV6-1 with TRBJ2-7; TRBD1 might be the D (5 bases). Germline CDR1 and CDR2: MNHNS and SASEGT. The CDR3 is made up of 14 amino acids. Trimming removed 10 bases from V and 0 bases from J, with 16 bases in between.

The gene calls are TRBV5-1 and TRBJ1-2; D possibly corresponds to TRBD1 (6 bases). Germline CDR1 and CDR2: SGHRS and YFSETQ. This CDR3 comprises 13 residues. The V end was cut by 2 bases, the J end by 2 bases, with 7 bases between. CDR3 protein: CASSFGQNYGYTF. CDR3 in DNA: TGCGCCAGCAGCTTTGGACAGAACTATGGCTACACCTTC. Together with reference TRBV5-1 and TRBJ1-2, the CDR3 gives the full variable domain: KAGVTQTPRYLIKTRGQQVTLSCSPISGHRSVSWYQQTPGQGLQFLFEYFSETQRNKGNFPGRFSGRQFSNSRSEMNVSTLELGDSALYLCASSFGQNYGYTFGSGTRLTVV.

Of note for this clone: A read error may explain this, as a much larger clone is one base away. CDR3 DNA: TGTGCCAGCAGTGACGGGACAGGGGGTGAAAAACTGTTTTTT. Translation: CASSDGTGGEKLFF. This chain uses TRBV6-5 with TRBJ1-4; 11 bases agree with TRBD1. The V segment lost 5 bases and the J segment 7 bases; nucleotides outside the gene matches: 3. The CDR3 runs to 14 residues. Looked up from germline, CDR1 is MNHEY and CDR2 is SVGAGI.

The chain links TRBV10-3 to TRBJ1-2; a possible D gene is TRBD1 (5 bases). Germline CDR1 is ENHRY and CDR2 is SYGVKD. The V and J ends lost 3 bases and 12 bases respectively, with 23 bases between them. CDR3 length: 15 amino acids. The CDR3 region has the DNA TGTGCCATCAGTGACCCCGACGGGGGGGGATCCGGGGACACCTTC. Its translation: CAISDPDGGGSGDTF.

The chain uses TRBV6-1 and TRBJ2-3; 9 bases line up with TRBD1. The CDR3 runs 14 residues. After removal of 1 base from V and 4 bases from J, the junction contained 0 bases not matched to a gene. Germline V gene data show CDR1 as MNHNS and CDR2 as SASEGT. CDR3 nucleotide sequence: TGTGCCAGCAGTGAAGGGACAGGGGCAGATACGCAGTATTTT. This encodes CASSEGTGADTQYF.

The genes are TRBV10-2 and TRBJ2-7; D unclear. The ends were cut back, 6 bases at V and 2 bases at J, with 11 bases in the middle. This CDR3 contains 13 residues. Germline CDR1 and CDR2: WSHSY and SAAADI. The CDR3 DNA is TGCGCCAGCAGACCCCAACACCCCTACGAGCAGTACTTC. Translated: CASRPQHPYEQYF.

This clone came up once. V is TRBV2 and J is TRBJ2-3; 8 nucleotides line up with TRBD1. J gave up 4 bases and V 7 bases, and 7 bases lay outside the gene matches. CDR3 size: 14 residues. From germline, CDR1 is SNHLY and CDR2 FYNNEI. CDR3 loop: CASTEGDRPDTQYF. The CDR3 coding sequence is TGTGCCAGCACCGAAGGGGACAGGCCAGATACGCAGTATTTT.

The chain has TRBV7-9 and TRBJ2-1; possible D gene TRBD2, 6 bases. The V gene lost 8 bases and the J gene lost 1 base, with 9 bases spanning the gap. The CDR3 runs to 13 residues. Germline lookup yields CDR1 SEHNR and CDR2 FQNEAQ (reference sequence). The CDR3 sequence: CASRRESYNEQFF. CDR3 nucleotides: TGTGCCAGCCGCCGGGAGTCCTACAATGAGCAGTTCTTC.

The gene calls are TRBV7-9 and TRBJ1-2; D call uncertain. The V gene's germline CDR1 is SEHNR and CDR2 FQNEAQ (reference sequence). This CDR3 has 14 amino acids. Trimming pared 5 bases from V and 4 bases from J, leaving 14 bases between. The CDR3 bases are TGTGCCAGCAGCCCGATCTCGGAGTCCTATGGCTACACCTTC. Translating it yields CASSPISESYGYTF. The entire variable domain, with the rest obtained from reference TRBV7-9 and TRBJ1-2, is as follows: DTGVSQNPRHKITKRGQNVTFRCDPISEHNRLYWYRQTLGQGPEFLTYFQNEAQLEKSRLLSDRFSAERPKGSFSTLEIQRTEQGDSAMYLCASSPISESYGYTFGSGTRLTVV.